The 26 T cell receptor beta chains listed next were all sequenced from one sample in a study of blood T cells in healthy people across ages. A second PCR of about 7 to 12 cycles used a sample-barcoded 5' primer and a J-beta primer mix. A single record per CDR3 protein comes from TCRdb applying MiXCR to the 5' RACE reads. The table has around 1.5 million distinct CDR3 sequences, around 39% seen once; the top ten hold 7.9%. The sequenced material came from blood. The receptors originated from a woman aged 18-30 years in good health.

In its sample, this clonotype was seen a few times. This sequence joins TRBV2 and TRBJ2-5, with D perhaps assigned TRBD1 or TRBD2 (5 bases each). V was trimmed by 5 bases and J by 1 base, leaving 17 bases between them. CDR3 size: 16 residues. Germline CDR1 reads SNHLY; CDR2 reads FYNNEI. The CDR3 spells CASSRDLPSIQETQYF. The CDR3 DNA reads TGTGCCAGCAGTCGGGACCTGCCCTCAATCCAAGAGACCCAGTACTTC.

V usage is TRBV2 and J usage is TRBJ2-2, with TRBD2 matching 7 bases. V was clipped by 6 bases and J by 1 base; unmatched bases: 8. In germline, CDR1 is SNHLY, CDR2 FYNNEI. The CDR3 sequence is 16 residues long. CDR3 loop: CASRKTSAQNTGELFF. The CDR3 nucleotides read TGTGCCAGCAGAAAAACTAGCGCGCAGAACACCGGGGAGCTGTTTTTT.

This clonotype was picked up a small number of times. The junction differs from germline at one of its ends, possibly a read error. The rearrangement joins TRBV6-1 to TRBJ2-5; 8 bases map to TRBD2. The CDR3 covers 12 residues. Germline assignment: CDR1 MNHNS and CDR2 SASEGT. The CDR3: CASKGLAETQYF. Written as DNA, the CDR3 is TGTGCCAGCAAAGGACTAGCAGAGACTCAGTACTTC.

V usage is TRBV19 and J usage is TRBJ2-4, with 10 bases matching TRBD2. The junction had 23 bases not matched to a gene; V was cut back by 2 bases and J by 13 bases. The germline V gene encodes CDR1 LNHDA and CDR2 SQIVND (reference sequence). The CDR3 is 19 amino acids. The DNA of the CDR3 is TGTGCCAGTAGTATAAAGCCCCCTCGGAGAAAGCGGGAGGGCGATGAGCAGTACTTC. It specifies CASSIKPPRRKREGDEQYF.

Only a few counts were recorded for this clonotype. The chain has TRBV2 and TRBJ2-7; no definite D call. This CDR3 comprises 13 residues. Trimming stripped 7 bases from V and 2 bases from J, with 12 bases between. Germline V gives CDR1 SNHLY, CDR2 FYNNEI. CDR3 DNA sequence: TGTGCCAGCAAATCTCTCACCACCTACGAGCAGTACTTC. It specifies CASKSLTTYEQYF.

The V gene is TRBV5-6, the J gene TRBJ2-7, with a possible D match to TRBD1 (6 bases). Germline lookup yields CDR1 SGHDT and CDR2 YYEEEE. Trimming cost V 4 bases and J 4 bases, with 15 bases left between them. The length of the CDR3 is 14 residues. The DNA of the CDR3 is TGTGCCAGCAGCCGGGACATACCCATATACGAGCAGTACTTC. As protein: CASSRDIPIYEQYF.

The V call is TRBV7-9, the J call TRBJ2-7, with 7 bases matching TRBD2. CDR1 and CDR2 (germline): SEHNR, FQNEAQ (reference sequence). The CDR3 runs to 16 residues. V trimming: 1 base; J trimming: 5 bases; junction bases outside the gene matches: 11. This CDR3 is CASSLGSAGKVNEQYF. The CDR3 coding sequence is TGTGCCAGCAGCTTAGGGTCAGCGGGAAAGGTCAACGAGCAGTACTTC.

This clonotype occurred a few times. The chain uses TRBV3-1 and TRBJ2-1; tentatively, D is TRBD2 (6 bases). The germline V gene has CDR1 LGHDT and CDR2 YNNKEL (reference sequence). Trimming removed 4 bases from V and 3 bases from J, with 16 bases in between. The CDR3 contains 16 residues. CDR3 amino acids: CASSRTRDSYYNEQFF. CDR3 DNA: TGTGCCAGCAGCCGGACCCGGGACTCTTACTACAATGAGCAGTTCTTC.

This clonotype was recorded once. The chain carries TRBV25-1 and TRBJ2-1, with TRBD1 identical over 7 bases. Germline CDR1 and CDR2: MGHDK and SYGVNS. This CDR3 has 14 amino acids. V was clipped by 6 bases and J by 6 bases; unmatched bases: 8. The CDR3 protein is CASREGGAGNEQFF. CDR3 nucleotide sequence: TGTGCCAGCAGGGAAGGGGGCGCGGGCAATGAGCAGTTCTTC.

The sample holds many counts of this clonotype. A much larger clone lies a single base off, so this may be a read error. The chain carries TRBV3-1 and TRBJ2-7, with D possibly being TRBD1 (6 bases). The V end lost 4 bases, the J end lost 3 bases, and 16 bases lay between the germline ends. The CDR3 is made up of 15 amino acids. Germline lookup yields CDR1 LGHDT and CDR2 YNNKEL (reference sequence). The DNA of the CDR3 is TGTGCCAGCAGCCTACACCGGGGACACTTCTACGAGCAGTACTTC. Protein product: CASSLHRGHFYEQYF.

The rearrangement links TRBV6-5 to TRBJ1-1; D possibly corresponds to TRBD1 (5 bases). V shed 8 bases and J shed 0 bases, with 19 bases lying between them. The CDR3 sequence is 16 residues long. Germline V gives CDR1 MNHEY, CDR2 SVGAGI. CDR3 residues: CASFPTGAAMNTEAFF. The CDR3 DNA reads TGTGCCAGCTTTCCGACTGGGGCAGCTATGAACACTGAAGCTTTCTTT.

This clonotype was counted between two and nine times. The chain couples TRBV25-1 to TRBJ1-2; possibly TRBD1 for D (5 bases). This CDR3 has 14 residues. Germline V gene lookup returns CDR1 MGHDK and CDR2 SYGVNS. Trimming shortened V by 3 bases and J by 8 bases, and 16 bases separated the two germline ends. The CDR3 coding sequence is TGTGCCAGCAGTGATCCGGACATTACAGGCGGCTACACCTTC. Its protein product is CASSDPDITGGYTF.

This clonotype has more than one count but fewer than ten. The chain employs TRBV10-3 and TRBJ2-7, with 8 bases aligning to TRBD1. J was trimmed by 3 bases and V by 2 bases; bases with no gene match: 6. There are 15 residues in the CDR3. CDR1 ENHRY and CDR2 SYGVKD come from the germline V gene. CDR3 nucleotides: TGTGCCATCAGTGAGCCGCGACAGGGGAGCTACGAGCAGTACTTC. It translates to CAISEPRQGSYEQYF.

This clonotype was seen a few times. The CDR3 DNA follows: TGCAGTGCTGACAAGGGGAAAGCTGACGAGCAGTACTTC. It codes for CSADKGKADEQYF. V usage is TRBV20-1 and J usage is TRBJ2-7; TRBD1 is a possible D gene (5 bases). The CDR3 has 13 residues. Looked up from germline, CDR1 is DFQATT and CDR2 is SNEGSKA (reference sequence). The germline V and J ends were trimmed by 5 bases and 5 bases, with 16 bases remaining between them.

The chain recombines TRBV20-1 with TRBJ2-4; 7 bases are a match to TRBD2. The last part of the DNA fits TRBJ2-7 better; the J call may be wrong. Germline V gene data show CDR1 as DFQATT and CDR2 as SNEGSKA (reference sequence). CDR3 length: 16 amino acids. The CDR3 DNA follows: TGCAGTGCTAGGGAGGCGGGGGACCCCCGAGTTGGCGAGCAGTACTTC. Amino acid sequence: CSAREAGDPRVGEQYF.

This clonotype showed up just a few times. The chain links TRBV2 to TRBJ1-6; no reliable D call. The germline gives CDR1 SNHLY, CDR2 FYNNEI. The CDR3 consists of 12 residues. The V gene lost 7 bases and the J gene lost 8 bases, with 9 bases spanning the gap. CDR3 nucleotides: TGTGCCAGCAACGAGATGGATTCACCCCTCCACTTT. Translation: CASNEMDSPLHF.

This rearrangement joins TRBV11-2 to TRBJ1-1; no firm D call. Germline values: CDR1 SGHAT, CDR2 FQNNGV. Between the trimmed V and J ends, which lost 4 bases and 4 bases, there was a span of 10 bases. The CDR3 consists of 13 residues. The CDR3 protein is CASSSSAVTEAFF. The CDR3 DNA is TGTGCCAGCAGCTCTTCTGCGGTCACTGAAGCTTTCTTT.

This sequence joins TRBV7-9 and TRBJ2-3; unclear D gene. Germline V gene data show CDR1 as SEHNR and CDR2 as FQNEAQ (reference sequence). The germline V and J ends were trimmed by 7 bases and 6 bases, with 8 bases remaining between them. The CDR3 spans 11 residues. The CDR3: CASTRYDTQYF. The CDR3 DNA sequence: TGTGCCAGCACCCGGTACGATACGCAGTATTTT.

This clonotype was observed a handful of times. The chain recombines TRBV29-1 with TRBJ2-1, with 10 bases lining up with TRBD1. The CDR3 runs to 14 residues. CDR1 and CDR2 from the germline V gene are SQVTM and ANQGSEA. J lost 7 bases, V lost 3 bases, and 6 bases had no gene match. In DNA, the CDR3 is TGCAGCGTTGACCCGAGACAGGGGGCAAATGAGCAGTTCTTC. Translating it yields CSVDPRQGANEQFF.

A remark on this clonotype: The junction and the germline gene differ at one end; a read error may be behind it. The V gene is TRBV4-1, the J gene TRBJ2-7, with D possibly TRBD1 on 6 matching bases. Germline V gene lookup returns CDR1 MGHRA and CDR2 YSYEKL. This CDR3 has 15 residues. The CDR3 sequence: CASSQGTAYPYDQYF. For the CDR3, the DNA is TGCGCCAGCAGCCAAGGGACAGCTTATCCCTACGATCAGTACTTC.

The chain employs TRBV7-9 and TRBJ2-3, with D unresolved. The CDR3 sequence is 15 residues long. The germline V gene encodes CDR1 SEHNR and CDR2 FQNEAQ (reference sequence). V was clipped by 5 bases and J by 5 bases, with 17 bases between them. The CDR3 region is CASSPWSQVGDTQYF. The CDR3 bases are TGTGCCAGCAGCCCATGGTCGCAGGTGGGAGATACGCAGTATTTT.

This chain connects TRBV3-1 to TRBJ2-7; 12 bases fit TRBD2. This CDR3 comprises 15 residues. Germline V CDR1 and CDR2: LGHDT, YNNKEL (reference sequence). The ends lost 0 bases at V and 7 bases at J; junction bases unmatched: 4. Here the CDR3 DNA reads TGTGCCAGCAGCCAAGAAACTAGCGGGAGGATTGAGCAGTACTTC. This sequence encodes CASSQETSGRIEQYF.

This chain connects TRBV3-1 to TRBJ2-3; 11 bases line up with TRBD2. The germline gives CDR1 LGHDT, CDR2 YNNKEL (reference sequence). CDR3 length: 18 amino acids. Trimming at V came to 3 bases and at J to 2 bases, leaving 10 bases not matched to a gene. The CDR3: CASSHAWLAGGNTDTQYF. CDR3 bases: TGTGCCAGCAGCCACGCGTGGCTAGCGGGGGGTAACACAGATACGCAGTATTTT.

This clonotype has only a few counts. The chain has TRBV7-6 and TRBJ2-3; TRBD2 matches at 8 bases. V lost 5 bases, J lost 3 bases, and 19 bases stayed unmatched. The CDR3 length is 19 residues. Per germline, CDR1 SGHVS and CDR2 FNYEAQ. In DNA, the CDR3 is TGTGCCAGCAGCCCCCTCCAAGCGGGGGTCGAGGTCAGGACAGATACGCAGTATTTT. Its translation is CASSPLQAGVEVRTDTQYF.

This chain uses TRBV28 with TRBJ2-5; TRBD2 aligns across 9 bases. This CDR3 comprises 15 residues. V was clipped by 6 bases and J by 3 bases; unmatched bases: 8. CDR1 and CDR2 from the germline V gene are MDHEN and SYDVKM. CDR3 residues: CASSSAAGGKETQYF. CDR3 nucleotides: TGTGCCAGCAGCTCGGCCGCGGGGGGGAAAGAGACCCAGTACTTC.

The chain links TRBV18 to TRBJ2-3; D ambiguous. Germline CDR1 KGHSH, CDR2 LQKENI. The CDR3 is 16 residues long. V shed 2 bases and J shed 0 bases, with 12 bases lying between them. The CDR3 sequence: CASSPRAAPSTDTQYF. Written as DNA, the CDR3 is TGTGCCAGCTCACCAAGGGCAGCACCTAGCACAGATACGCAGTATTTT.